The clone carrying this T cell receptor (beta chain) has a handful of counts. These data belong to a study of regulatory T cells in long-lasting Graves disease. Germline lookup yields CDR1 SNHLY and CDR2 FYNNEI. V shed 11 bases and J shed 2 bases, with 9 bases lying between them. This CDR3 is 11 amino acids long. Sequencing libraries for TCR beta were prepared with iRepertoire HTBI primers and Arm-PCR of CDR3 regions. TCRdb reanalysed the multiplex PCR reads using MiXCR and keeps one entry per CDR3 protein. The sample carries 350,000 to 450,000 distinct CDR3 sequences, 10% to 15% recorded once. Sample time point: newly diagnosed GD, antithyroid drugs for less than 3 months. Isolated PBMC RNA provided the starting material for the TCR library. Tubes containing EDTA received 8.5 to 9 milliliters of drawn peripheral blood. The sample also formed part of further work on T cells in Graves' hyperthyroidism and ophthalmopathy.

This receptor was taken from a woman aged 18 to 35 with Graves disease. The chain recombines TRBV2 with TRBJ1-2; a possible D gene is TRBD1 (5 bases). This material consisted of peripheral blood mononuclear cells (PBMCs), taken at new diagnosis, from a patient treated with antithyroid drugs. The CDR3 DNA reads TGTGCCTCGAGGGGAAACTATGGCTACACCTTC. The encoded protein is CASRGNYGYTF.